The rows below give T cell receptor beta chains drawn from one sample of a study of blood T cells in healthy people across ages. Each CDR3 protein is one row after TCRdb ran MiXCR on the 5' RACE reads. The sample has some 900,000 distinct CDR3 sequences; roughly 50% are singletons. Sequencing used blood. The receptors shown here come from a man under 40 in good health. The CDR3 runs from the conserved cysteine through the conserved F or W. The D gene is left open where the match is weak. Expanded clones are given a class, and other clones once, few, many or no size at all.

abundance: NA; d_gene: TRBD1; j_gene: TRBJ2-3; v_gene: TRBV20-1; CDR3aa: CSAHATSEGAAGTDTQYF; CDR3nt: TGCAGTGCTCACGCGACTTCAGAGGGGGCAGCGGGCACAGATACGCAGTATTTT
abundance: NA; d_gene: NA; j_gene: TRBJ2-5; v_gene: TRBV4-2; CDR3aa: CASSSLGETREETQYF; CDR3nt: TGTGCCAGCAGCTCTCTTGGGGAGACTAGGGAAGAGACCCAGTACTTC
abundance: NA; d_gene: NA; j_gene: TRBJ1-2; v_gene: TRBV6-1; CDR3aa: CASSEGAGTVYGYTF; CDR3nt: TGTGCCAGCAGTGAAGGCGCCGGAACAGTCTATGGCTACACCTTC
abundance: NA; d_gene: NA; j_gene: TRBJ1-1; v_gene: TRBV24-1; CDR3aa: CATSIGTEAFF; CDR3nt: TGTGCCACCTCCATAGGCACTGAAGCTTTCTTT
abundance: NA; d_gene: TRBD2; j_gene: TRBJ2-7; v_gene: TRBV29-1; CDR3aa: CSVESGDYEQYF; CDR3nt: TGCAGCGTTGAAAGCGGGGACTACGAGCAGTACTTC
abundance: once; d_gene: NA; j_gene: TRBJ1-5; v_gene: TRBV12-3/TRBV12-4; CDR3aa: CASHKGGDVLSNQPQHF; CDR3nt: TGTGCCAGCCACAAAGGGGGAGATGTTCTTAGCAATCAGCCCCAGCATTTT
abundance: NA; d_gene: TRBD1; j_gene: TRBJ2-7; v_gene: TRBV4-2; CDR3aa: CASSQAGTETYEQYF; CDR3nt: TGTGCCAGCAGCCAAGCGGGGACAGAAACCTACGAGCAGTACTTC
abundance: NA; d_gene: TRBD2; j_gene: TRBJ2-5; v_gene: TRBV29-1; CDR3aa: CSVALLAGQETQYF; CDR3nt: TGCAGCGTTGCCCTACTAGCGGGACAAGAGACCCAGTACTTC
abundance: NA; d_gene: TRBD2; j_gene: TRBJ2-3; v_gene: TRBV18; CDR3aa: CASSPRSSGGGTDTQYF; CDR3nt: TGTGCCAGCTCACCCCGATCTAGCGGGGGGGGCACAGATACGCAGTATTTT
abundance: NA; d_gene: TRBD1; j_gene: TRBJ1-6; v_gene: TRBV7-9; CDR3aa: CASSPGQGMSSPLHF; CDR3nt: TGTGCCAGCAGCCCAGGACAGGGGATGAGTTCACCCCTCCACTTT
abundance: NA; d_gene: TRBD1; j_gene: TRBJ2-7; v_gene: TRBV4-1; CDR3aa: CASMGMTGNEQYF; CDR3nt: TGCGCCAGCATGGGGATGACAGGGAATGAGCAGTACTTC
abundance: few; d_gene: TRBD1; j_gene: TRBJ1-1; v_gene: TRBV29-1; CDR3aa: CSGGQGYTEAFF; CDR3nt: TGCAGCGGCGGACAGGGGTACACTGAAGCTTTCTTT
abundance: NA; d_gene: TRBD1; j_gene: TRBJ2-7; v_gene: TRBV6-1; CDR3aa: CASSDFPPGQTYEQYF; CDR3nt: TGTGCCAGCAGTGATTTCCCTCCGGGACAGACCTACGAGCAGTACTTC